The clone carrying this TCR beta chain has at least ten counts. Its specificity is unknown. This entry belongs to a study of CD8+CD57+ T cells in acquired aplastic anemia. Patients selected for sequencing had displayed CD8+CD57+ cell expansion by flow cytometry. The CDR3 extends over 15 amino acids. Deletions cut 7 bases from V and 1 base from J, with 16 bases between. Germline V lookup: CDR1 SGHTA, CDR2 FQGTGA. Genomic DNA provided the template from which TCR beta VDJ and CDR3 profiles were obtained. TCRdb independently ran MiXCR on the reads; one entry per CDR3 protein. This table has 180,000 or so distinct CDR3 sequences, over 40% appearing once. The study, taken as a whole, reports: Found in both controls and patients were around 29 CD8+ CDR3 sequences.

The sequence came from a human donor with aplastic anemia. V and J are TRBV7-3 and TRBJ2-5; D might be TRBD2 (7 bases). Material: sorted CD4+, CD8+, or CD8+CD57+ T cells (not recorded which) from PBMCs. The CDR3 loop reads CASTASGGSQETQYF. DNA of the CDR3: TGTGCCAGCACCGCGTCGGGGGGCTCCCAAGAGACCCAGTACTTC.